A selection of T cell receptor beta chains follows, all from one sample in a study of radiation and T cells in renal cell carcinoma. This table comes from immunoSEQ multiplex PCR, and its TCRdb copy is limited to in-frame clones, with some not included. The data contain 100,000 to 150,000 clones, 88% of them singletons. Source: blood, taken from a patient whose treatment included radiotherapy and nephrectomy. Receptor source: a woman between 65 and 79 years old with renal cell carcinoma. CDR3s include the opening cysteine and the closing phenylalanine or tryptophan. The order of the fields is V gene, D gene, J gene, clone size, CDR3 DNA, CDR3 protein. The D gene is left open where the match is weak. Not every row has a clone size; where given, it reads once, few, many or a size class.

TRBV30	-	TRBJ1-1	-	TGTGCCTGGAGTCCGACGGACAACACTGAAGCTTTCTTT	CAWSPTDNTEAFF
TRBV6-6	TRBD1	TRBJ2-2	-	TGTGCCAGCAGGGGGGACAGGGCAATCACCGGAGAGCTGTTTTTT	CASRGDRAITGELFF
TRBV7-9	-	TRBJ1-4	few	TGTGCCAGCAGCTTAGCAGGGTCGGGAGAAAAACTGTTTTTT	CASSLAGSGEKLFF
TRBV30	-	TRBJ1-6	-	TGTGCCTGGAATCCGTCGGATAATTCACCCCTCCACTTT	CAWNPSDNSPLHF
TRBV11-2	-	TRBJ2-1	once	TGTGCCAGCAGCTTAGTGGGGGGCCACATAAATGAGCAGTTCTTC	CASSLVGGHINEQFF
TRBV4-1	-	TRBJ2-5	-	TGCGCCAGCAGCCAAGATGGAACTAGGACGGAAGAGACCCAGTACTTC	CASSQDGTRTEETQYF
TRBV30	-	TRBJ1-6	few	TGTGCCTGGATCGGACAGTCCAATAATTCACCCCTCCACTTT	CAWIGQSNNSPLHF
TRBV6-1	-	TRBJ2-2	-	TGTGCCAGCAGTGACGGCTTCCGGGAGCTGTTTTTT	CASSDGFRELFF
TRBV5-1	-	TRBJ1-2	-	TGCGCCAGCAGCTTGGACATCCCTGATGGCTACACCTTC	CASSLDIPDGYTF
TRBV7-2	-	TRBJ2-5	-	TGTGCCAGCAGCTTGGGCAGTAAGGTGGAGACCCAGTACTTC	CASSLGSKVETQYF
TRBV28	-	TRBJ1-1	-	TGTGCCAGCAGTTACATCATCGACACTGAAGCTTTCTTT	CASSYIIDTEAFF
TRBV7-3	TRBD2	TRBJ2-1	-	TGTGCCAGCAGCTTAGTCAGCGGGGGTTACAATGAGCAGTTCTTC	CASSLVSGGYNEQFF
TRBV15	-	TRBJ1-4	-	TGTGCCACCAGCAGAGGGGGGGTCGGAACTAATGAAAAACTGTTTTTT	CATSRGGVGTNEKLFF
TRBV6-5	-	TRBJ2-7	-	TGTGCCAGCAGTTACAACAGGGACCCTTCCTACGAGCAGTACTTC	CASSYNRDPSYEQYF
TRBV6-1	-	TRBJ1-2	-	TGTGCCAGCAGTGAATATGTTTCCTATGGCTACACCTTC	CASSEYVSYGYTF
TRBV27	TRBD1	TRBJ1-1	-	TGTGCCAGCAGTTTGACAGGGGTCGGCACTGAAGCTTTCTTT	CASSLTGVGTEAFF
TRBV7-9	-	TRBJ2-1	few	TGTGCCAGCAGCCCCGGGAGGTGGGGGGGCCTCTCCTACAATGAGCAGTTCTTC	CASSPGRWGGLSYNEQFF
TRBV5-1	TRBD1	TRBJ2-7	-	TGCGCCAGCAGCTTAGACAGGGAATTATACGAGCAGTACTTC	CASSLDRELYEQYF